Listed here is a single T cell receptor beta chain. This record comes from a study of technical replicates of blood from a handful of donors. The protocol was immunoSEQ multiplex PCR, while the TCRdb copy is restricted to in-frame clones and leaves out a portion. Among some 83,000 clones listed, approximately 92% were seen once. This CDR3 has 15 residues. The germline gives CDR1 SNHLY, CDR2 FYNNEI. The V and J ends lost 4 bases and 5 bases, in that order; junction bases with no gene match: 11. The chain is built from TRBV2 and TRBJ2-7, with 7 positions matching TRBD2. This receptor was identified in a human donor in good health. What was sequenced was T cells isolated from PBMCs. The CDR3 DNA reads TGTGCCAGCAGTGGGTTAGCGGGCAGGGAGGACGAGCAGTACTTC. It yields the protein CASSGLAGREDEQYF.